Presented here are 7 T cell receptor beta chains from one specimen sequenced in a study of early T cells in non-severe SARS-CoV-2 infection. One entry per CDR3 protein results from TCRdb running MiXCR on the 5' RACE reads. The table records 85,000 to 100,000 distinct CDR3 sequences, about 10% of them present only once. The sequenced sample was whole blood. These TCRs come from an adult who was a healthcare worker with PCR-confirmed SARS-CoV-2 infection or an uninfected control (not recorded which).

This clonotype turned up a few times. The chain couples TRBV30 to TRBJ1-6, with a weak D call TRBD1 (5 bases). V was cut by 0 bases and J by 5 bases, with 8 bases left in between. CDR1 is GTSNPN and CDR2 is SVGIG in the germline V gene (reference sequence). The CDR3 is 14 amino acids. The CDR3 DNA sequence: TGTGCCTGGAGTGTGGGGGGGAATAATTCACCCCTCCACTTT. Protein: CAWSVGGNNSPLHF.

This clonotype was seen at least ten times. The rearrangement links TRBV10-2 to TRBJ1-1; 9 bases are shared with TRBD1. The V and J ends lost 10 bases and 3 bases, in that order; junction bases with no gene match: 9. This CDR3 comprises 14 residues. Germline CDR1 is WSHSY and CDR2 is SAAADI. CDR3 in amino acids: CATKDRGSYTEAFF. The CDR3, as DNA: TGCGCCACCAAAGACAGGGGGAGCTACACTGAAGCTTTCTTT.

This clonotype was detected only a few times. The chain combines TRBV4-2 with TRBJ1-6; D gene unclear. V shed 0 bases and J shed 5 bases, with 2 bases lying between them. The CDR3 loop spans 13 amino acids. CDR1 LGHNA and CDR2 YNFKEQ come from the germline V gene. The CDR3 loop is CASSQEDNSPLHF. The CDR3 coding sequence is TGTGCCAGCAGCCAAGAAGATAATTCACCCCTCCACTTT.

The chain uses TRBV18 and TRBJ1-2; no firm D call. With 4 bases removed from V and 4 bases from J, the gap between germline ends came to 16 bases. The germline V gene encodes CDR1 KGHSH and CDR2 LQKENI. This CDR3 spans 15 amino acids. The CDR3 region is CASSLAGQATYGYTF. As DNA, the CDR3 is TGTGCCAGCTCACTAGCCGGCCAAGCAACCTATGGCTACACCTTC.

Only a few counts were recorded for this clonotype. The V call is TRBV12-5, the J call TRBJ1-6, with a tentative D call TRBD1 (5 bases). Germline CDR1 and CDR2: LGHNT and FRNRAP. CDR3 length: 14 residues. The V and J ends lost 6 bases and 6 bases respectively, with 12 bases between them. The CDR3 bases are TGTGCTAGTGGCTCCGGGGGAGGTAATTCACCCCTCCACTTT. The encoded protein is CASGSGGGNSPLHF. Full variable domain (outside the CDR3, taken from reference TRBV12-5 and TRBJ1-6): DARVTQTPRHKVTEMGQEVTMRCQPILGHNTVFWYRQTMMQGLELLAYFRNRAPLDDSGMPKDRFSAEMPDATLATLKIQPSEPRDSAVYFCASGSGGGNSPLHFGNGTRLTVT.

The chain has TRBV28 and TRBJ2-5, with D possibly being TRBD2 (6 bases). V lost 2 bases, J lost 5 bases, and 12 bases lay in between. CDR3 size: 14 residues. CDR1 and CDR2 from the germline V gene are MDHEN and SYDVKM. The CDR3 region is CASSLVGSGETQYF. The CDR3 nucleotides are TGTGCCAGCAGTTTAGTGGGGAGCGGGGAGACCCAGTACTTC.

The rearrangement links TRBV10-3 to TRBJ2-7, with D tentatively TRBD1 (5 bases). The CDR3 has 13 amino acids. Germline values: CDR1 ENHRY, CDR2 SYGVKD. Deletions cut 4 bases from V and 1 base from J, with 8 bases between. The CDR3, as DNA: TGTGCCATCAGTGCTGACAGTTCCTACGAGCAGTACTTC. This sequence encodes CAISADSSYEQYF.